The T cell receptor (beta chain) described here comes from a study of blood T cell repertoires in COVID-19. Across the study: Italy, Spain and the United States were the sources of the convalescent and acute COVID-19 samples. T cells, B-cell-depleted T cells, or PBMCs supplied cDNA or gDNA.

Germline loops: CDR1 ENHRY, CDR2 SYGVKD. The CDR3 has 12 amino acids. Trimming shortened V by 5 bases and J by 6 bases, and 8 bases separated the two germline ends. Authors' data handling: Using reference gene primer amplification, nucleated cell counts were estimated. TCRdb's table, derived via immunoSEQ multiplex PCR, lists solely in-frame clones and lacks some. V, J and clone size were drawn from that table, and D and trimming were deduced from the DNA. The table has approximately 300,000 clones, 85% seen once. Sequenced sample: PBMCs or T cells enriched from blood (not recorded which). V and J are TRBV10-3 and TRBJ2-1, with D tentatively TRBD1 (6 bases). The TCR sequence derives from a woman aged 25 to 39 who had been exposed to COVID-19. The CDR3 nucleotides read TGTGCCATCAGTCCAGGGGCCAATGAGCAGTTCTTC. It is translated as CAISPGANEQFF.